This T cell receptor (beta chain) originates from a study of cytomegalovirus exposure and HLA in healthy donors. As for the study in general: As released early, the data held around 80 million unique TCRs from HLA-typed donors.

Primers for the PCR totalled 60 Vbeta and 13 Jbeta. TCRdb's copy holds only in-frame clones and misses some; the assay was immunoSEQ multiplex PCR. Of around 150,000 clones detected, 55% to 75% appear once; the ten largest clones hold 4.2%. V trimming: 4 bases; J trimming: 5 bases; junction bases outside the gene matches: 8. CDR1 and CDR2 (germline): SGHRS, YFSETQ. This CDR3 spans 14 amino acids. This TCR derives from a man between 45 and 60 years old in good health and CMV-seropositive. Sequenced material: PBMCs. V and J are TRBV5-1 and TRBJ1-2, with TRBD1 matching over 7 bases. The CDR3 DNA reads as TGCGCCAGCAGCGATCAAGGGGGCCGATATGGCTACACCTTC. Its protein product is CASSDQGGRYGYTF.